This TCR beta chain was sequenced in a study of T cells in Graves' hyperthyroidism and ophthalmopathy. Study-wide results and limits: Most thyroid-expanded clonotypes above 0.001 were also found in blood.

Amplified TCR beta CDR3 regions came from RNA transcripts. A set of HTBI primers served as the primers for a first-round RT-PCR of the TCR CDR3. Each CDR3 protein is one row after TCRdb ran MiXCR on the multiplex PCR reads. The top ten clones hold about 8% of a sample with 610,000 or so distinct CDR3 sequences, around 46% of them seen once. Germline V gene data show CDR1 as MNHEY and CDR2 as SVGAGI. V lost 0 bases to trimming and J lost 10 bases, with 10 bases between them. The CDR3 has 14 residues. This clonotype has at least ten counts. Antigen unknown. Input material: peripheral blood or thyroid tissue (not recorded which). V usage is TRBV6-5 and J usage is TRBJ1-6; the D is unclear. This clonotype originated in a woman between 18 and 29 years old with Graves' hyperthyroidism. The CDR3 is CASSYSYTKSPLHF. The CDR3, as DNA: TGTGCCAGCAGTTACTCGTACACGAAATCACCCCTCCACTTT.